Below are 24 T cell receptor beta chains sequenced from a single sample in a study of shared T cell receptors in the human thymus. TCRdb keeps only in-frame clones here, not all; method: immunoSEQ multiplex PCR. Among 700,000 or so clones listed, 80% to 90% were seen once. This sample was also put to use in a study of human thymus T cells.

What was sequenced was thymocytes. These receptors were collected from a girl in the first two years of life with a congenital heart defect.

The CDR3 nucleotides are TGTGCCAGCAGCCCCCAGGGAGGCCTACTAGGAAGGACGATCTATTATGACGAGCAGTACTTC. The encoded protein is CASSPQGGLLGRTIYYDEQYF. The chain links TRBV14 to TRBJ2-7; possibly TRBD2 for D (6 bases). The V gene lost 4 bases and the J gene lost 5 bases, with 36 bases spanning the gap. The CDR3 runs to 21 residues. Germline V gene lookup returns CDR1 SGHDN and CDR2 FVKESK.

CDR3 sequence: CASSLWAESNEKLFF. The CDR3 DNA sequence: TGTGCCAGCAGCTTGTGGGCAGAATCTAATGAAAAACTGTTTTTT. The chain joins TRBV5-5 to TRBJ1-4; no firm D call. Trimming left V 1 base short and J 3 bases short, with 10 bases between. The CDR3 length is 15 residues. CDR1 is SGHKS and CDR2 is YYEKEE in the germline V gene (reference sequence).

This clone was seen just once. J is TRBJ2-5 and V is TRBV7-2, with 13 bases identical to TRBD2. V trimming: 6 bases; J trimming: 5 bases; junction bases outside the gene matches: 15. CDR1 and CDR2 from the germline V gene are SGHTA and FQGNSA. This CDR3 has 18 amino acids. DNA of the CDR3: TGTGCCAGCAGACGGCGACTAGCGGGGGGCCGGCGGGGGGAGACCCAGTACTTC. Its translation: CASRRRLAGGRRGETQYF. The full variable domain, its missing parts supplied by reference TRBV7-2 and TRBJ2-5, is GAGVSQSPSNKVTEKGKDVELRCDPISGHTALYWYRQSLGQGLEFLIYFQGNSAPDKSGLPSDRFSAERTGGSVSTLTIQRTQQEDSAVYLCASRRRLAGGRRGETQYFGPGTRLLVL.

As for this clone: The same CDR3 also results from other DNA sequences found in this sample. The chain links TRBV28 to TRBJ1-1, with D uncertain. CDR3 length: 16 amino acids. Trimming shortened V by 2 bases and J by 1 base, and 14 bases separated the two germline ends. Germline values: CDR1 MDHEN, CDR2 SYDVKM. CDR3 nucleotide sequence: TGTGCCAGCAGTTTACCTCGTTACGACAAGAACACTGAAGCTTTCTTT. Its protein product is CASSLPRYDKNTEAFF.

This chain connects TRBV11-2 to TRBJ2-1, with 12 bases matching TRBD2. Germline trimming cut 2 bases from V and 7 bases from J; bases unmatched to any gene: 3. This CDR3 is built from 15 residues. Germline V gene data show CDR1 as SGHAT and CDR2 as FQNNGV. CDR3 loop: CASSLLAGGPNEQFF. The CDR3 region has the DNA TGTGCCAGCAGCTTACTAGCGGGGGGGCCGAATGAGCAGTTCTTC.

The rearrangement uses TRBV19 and TRBJ1-2; 7 bases align to TRBD1. CDR1 and CDR2 from the germline V gene are LNHDA and SQIVND (reference sequence). Losses at the gene ends were 3 bases for V and 8 bases for J; bases not matched to a gene: 12. This CDR3 has 15 residues. The CDR3 spells CASSIPLGQVFGYTF. In DNA form, the CDR3 reads TGTGCCAGTAGTATTCCCCTCGGACAGGTATTCGGCTACACCTTC.

This clone has a single count. The chain uses TRBV7-2 and TRBJ2-7; 8 nucleotides agree with TRBD2. V lost 4 bases to trimming and J lost 3 bases; unmatched junction nucleotides: 14. This CDR3 has 17 amino acids. The germline CDR1 and CDR2 sequences are SGHTA and FQGNSA. The CDR3 here is CASSSASGYTGDYEQYF. The CDR3 DNA is TGTGCCAGCAGCTCCGCTAGCGGGTACACCGGGGACTACGAGCAGTACTTC.

This chain links TRBV7-8 with TRBJ2-2; 9 bases fit TRBD1. Germline lookup yields CDR1 SGHVS and CDR2 FQNEAQ. This CDR3 has 16 residues. The V gene end was trimmed by 1 base and the J gene end by 6 bases; junction bases not matched to a gene: 6. Here the CDR3 DNA reads TGTGCCAGCAGCTTAGTGTCCGGGACAGGGCCCGGGGAGCTGTTTTTT. It specifies CASSLVSGTGPGELFF.

This clone was counted only a few times. The rearrangement links TRBV5-1 to TRBJ2-7, with a possible D match to TRBD1 (5 bases). Trimming took off 0 bases at V and 4 bases at J, with 14 bases between the two ends. There are 15 residues in the CDR3. Per germline, CDR1 SGHRS and CDR2 YFSETQ. In DNA form, the CDR3 reads TGCGCCAGCAGCTTGGTTGGACATCGGATTTACGAGCAGTACTTC. It encodes CASSLVGHRIYEQYF. Complete variable domain (other parts from reference TRBV5-1 and TRBJ2-7): KAGVTQTPRYLIKTRGQQVTLSCSPISGHRSVSWYQQTPGQGLQFLFEYFSETQRNKGNFPGRFSGRQFSNSRSEMNVSTLELGDSALYLCASSLVGHRIYEQYFGPGTRLTVT.

The chain is built from TRBV4-3 and TRBJ2-3; 11 bases are a match to TRBD1. J gave up 6 bases and V 3 bases, and 8 bases lay outside the gene matches. Germline lookup yields CDR1 LGHNA and CDR2 YSLEER. There are 16 residues in the CDR3. The CDR3 sequence: CASSHRTGGIEDTQYF. CDR3 bases: TGCGCCAGCAGCCACCGGACAGGGGGCATTGAGGATACGCAGTATTTT.

V is TRBV6-6 and J is TRBJ2-7; a weak D match, TRBD1 (5 bases). Deletions cut 5 bases from V and 2 bases from J, with 16 bases between. CDR1 and CDR2 (germline): MNHNY, SVGAGI (reference sequence). The CDR3 is made up of 15 amino acids. In nucleotides, the CDR3 is TGTGCCAGCAGTCCGCCTGGCAGGGCCACCTACGAGCAGTACTTC. Encoded protein: CASSPPGRATYEQYF.

V gene TRBV7-9 combines with J gene TRBJ2-7; weak D call: TRBD1 (6 bases). CDR1 is SEHNR, CDR2 FQNEAQ, per germline (reference sequence). V was shortened by 1 base and J by 2 bases, with 9 bases between the two germline ends. The CDR3 sequence is 14 residues long. The CDR3: CASSLGTEPYEQYF. CDR3 nucleotide sequence: TGTGCCAGCAGCTTAGGGACAGAGCCCTACGAGCAGTACTTC.

The rearrangement uses TRBV9 and TRBJ1-4; D unclear. This CDR3 is 16 amino acids long. Between the trimmed V and J ends, which lost 4 bases and 4 bases, there was a span of 17 bases. Germline assignment: CDR1 SGDLS and CDR2 YYNGEE. The CDR3, as DNA: TGTGCCAGCAGCTCAGGCCCTGGTAACCATAATGAAAAACTGTTTTTT. It codes for CASSSGPGNHNEKLFF.

The chain carries TRBV18 and TRBJ2-5, with 7 bases matching TRBD1. J was trimmed by 5 bases and V by 8 bases; bases with no gene match: 8. Per the germline V gene, CDR1 is KGHSH and CDR2 is LQKENI. The CDR3 is 13 residues long. The CDR3 DNA follows: TGTGCCAGCGCGAGGGGGCACCCGGAGACCCAGTACTTC. It yields the protein CASARGHPETQYF. The entire variable domain, with the rest obtained from reference TRBV18 and TRBJ2-5, is as follows: NAGVMQNPRHLVRRRGQEARLRCSPMKGHSHVYWYRQLPEEGLKFMVYLQKENIIDESGMPKERFSAEFPKEGPSILRIQQVVRGDSAAYFCASARGHPETQYFGPGTRLLVL.

The CDR3 coding sequence is TGCGCCAGCAGCTTGGCCTCTTCGCAAAGAGACTATGGCTACACCTTC. Translation: CASSLASSQRDYGYTF. The rearrangement joins TRBV5-1 to TRBJ1-2; D gene uncertain. Looked up from germline, CDR1 is SGHRS and CDR2 is YFSETQ. The CDR3 spans 16 residues. Trimming removed 0 bases from V and 3 bases from J, with 15 bases in between.

This rearrangement joins TRBV28 to TRBJ2-7, with TRBD1 as a possible D gene (6 bases). Germline CDR1 and CDR2: MDHEN and SYDVKM. Trimming took 6 bases from V and 0 from J, leaving 12 bases between them. This CDR3 comprises 14 residues. CDR3 bases: TGTGCCAGCAGCGTCACAGGGAGCTCCTACGAGCAGTACTTC. Its protein product is CASSVTGSSYEQYF.

The chain joins TRBV27 to TRBJ1-1; 9 bases map to TRBD1. CDR3 length equals 13 residues. Germline CDR1 reads MNHEY; CDR2 reads SMNVEV (reference sequence). V lost 8 bases to trimming and J lost 5 bases; unmatched junction nucleotides: 6. This CDR3 reads CASAHRGRTEAFF. Here the CDR3 DNA reads TGTGCCAGCGCCCACAGGGGGCGAACTGAAGCTTTCTTT.

The genes are TRBV14 and TRBJ2-7, with D maybe TRBD2 (6 bases). Trimming pared 1 base from V and 3 bases from J, leaving 10 bases between. The germline V gene encodes CDR1 SGHDN and CDR2 FVKESK. The CDR3 loop spans 14 amino acids. CDR3 nucleotide sequence: TGTGCCAGCAGCCAAGGGACTATCATCTACGAGCAGTACTTC. It translates to CASSQGTIIYEQYF. Full variable domain (rest looked up from reference TRBV14 and TRBJ2-7): EAGVTQFPSHSVIEKGQTVTLRCDPISGHDNLYWYRRVMGKEIKFLLHFVKESKQDESGMPNNRFLAERTGGTYSTLKVQPAELEDSGVYFCASSQGTIIYEQYFGPGTRLTVT.

The chain combines TRBV9 with TRBJ2-3; TRBD2 agrees at 11 bases. V dropped 4 bases and J dropped 4; count of bases not matched to a gene: 11. Per the germline V gene, CDR1 is SGDLS and CDR2 is YYNGEE. The length of the CDR3 is 17 residues. The CDR3 region is CASSPHPSGGIPDTQYF. In DNA, the CDR3 is TGTGCCAGCAGCCCCCACCCTAGCGGGGGGATTCCAGATACGCAGTATTTT.

This clone was detected only a few times. The gene calls are TRBV27 and TRBJ1-1; 9 positions agree with TRBD1. There are 15 residues in the CDR3. The germline V gene encodes CDR1 MNHEY and CDR2 SMNVEV (reference sequence). Trimming took 8 bases from V and 6 from J; bases not matched to a gene: 13. The CDR3 spells CASGSHRGPWAEAFF. DNA of the CDR3: TGTGCCAGCGGGAGCCACAGGGGGCCTTGGGCTGAAGCTTTCTTT.

The J gene is TRBJ2-5, the V gene TRBV5-6; D is ambiguous. Germline CDR1 SGHDT, CDR2 YYEEEE. V gave up 2 bases and J gave up 1 base, with 9 bases separating them. This CDR3 comprises 14 residues. The CDR3 DNA is TGTGCCAGCAGCTTCCGCCACTCCCAAGAGACCCAGTACTTC. Amino acids: CASSFRHSQETQYF.

The J gene is TRBJ2-1, the V gene TRBV7-2, with TRBD1 matching 7 bases. The CDR3 has 15 residues. The germline V gene encodes CDR1 SGHTA and CDR2 FQGNSA. The trim removed 3 bases at V and 5 bases at J, leaving 7 bases unmatched. CDR3 coding DNA: TGTGCCAGCAGCTTGACAGGGCTGGGGGACAATGAGCAGTTCTTC. It yields the protein CASSLTGLGDNEQFF.

V is TRBV6-5 and J is TRBJ1-4; TRBD1 matches at 9 bases. Germline V CDR1 and CDR2: MNHEY, SVGAGI. J was trimmed by 6 bases and V by 6 bases; bases with no gene match: 5. The CDR3 has 14 amino acids. The CDR3, as DNA: TGTGCCAGCAGGTCCGGGACAGGGCATGAAAAACTGTTTTTT. It codes for CASRSGTGHEKLFF.

In DNA form, the CDR3 reads TGTGCCAGCAGCATGGACAGGCGCCCAATCAATCAGCCCCAGCATTTT. It translates to CASSMDRRPINQPQHF. The V gene is TRBV28, the J gene TRBJ1-5, with 7 bases fitting TRBD1. The CDR3 has 16 residues. In germline, CDR1 is MDHEN, CDR2 SYDVKM. The V segment lost 6 bases and the J segment 3 bases; nucleotides outside the gene matches: 11. The entire variable domain, with the rest obtained from reference TRBV28 and TRBJ1-5, is as follows: DVKVTQSSRYLVKRTGEKVFLECVQDMDHENMFWYRQDPGLGLRLIYFSYDVKMKEKGDIPEGYSVSREKKERFSLILESASTNQTSMYLCASSMDRRPINQPQHFGDGTRLSIL.